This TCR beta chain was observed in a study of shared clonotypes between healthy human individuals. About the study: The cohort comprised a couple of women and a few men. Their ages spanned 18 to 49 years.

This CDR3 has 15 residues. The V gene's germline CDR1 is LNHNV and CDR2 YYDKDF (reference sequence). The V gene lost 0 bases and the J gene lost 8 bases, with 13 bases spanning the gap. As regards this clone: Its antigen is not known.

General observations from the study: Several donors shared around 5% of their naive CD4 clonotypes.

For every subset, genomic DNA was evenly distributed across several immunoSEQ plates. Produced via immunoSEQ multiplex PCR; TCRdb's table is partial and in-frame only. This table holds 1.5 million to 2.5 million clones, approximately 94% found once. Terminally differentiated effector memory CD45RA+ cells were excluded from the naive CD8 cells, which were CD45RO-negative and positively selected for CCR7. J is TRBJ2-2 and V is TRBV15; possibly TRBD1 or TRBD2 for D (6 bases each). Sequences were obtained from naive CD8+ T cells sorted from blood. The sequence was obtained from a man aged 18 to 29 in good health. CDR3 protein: CATSRDRQGRGELFF. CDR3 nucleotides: TGTGCCACCAGCAGAGATCGGCAGGGGAGGGGGGAGCTGTTTTTT.